This passage covers 11 T cell receptor beta chains from one sample sequenced in a study of T-cell memory formation after mild COVID-19 listed by TCRdb under 2021. The library was obtained by 5' RACE. Instrument on record: Illumina NovaSeq 6000. TCRdb reran the public reads through fastp at Q25 and MiXCR, keeping productive beta chains. Every distinct CDR3 protein forms one entry, paired with its most common genes and DNA. The sample has around 300,000 distinct CDR3 sequences on record, approximately 19% of them singletons. Of the sample, more than 20% is held by the ten largest clones. Sequenced: PBMCs or a T cell subset sorted from them (not recorded which). The receptors originated from a man aged 18 to 35 who had mild COVID-19 (a few samples of this study predate the infection). The sample titles of this study are shuffled in the database, so cell type and time point are left out; the donor was told from shared clones.

This clonotype has at least ten counts. The CDR3 protein is CASSPGLAHRTQYF. CDR3 bases: TGTGCCAGCAGCCCGGGACTAGCCCACCGGACCCAGTACTTC. The gene calls are TRBV6-5 and TRBJ2-5; 9 bases map to TRBD2. Germline CDR1 is MNHEY and CDR2 is SVGAGI. There are 14 residues in the CDR3. The junction had 9 bases not matched to a gene; V was cut back by 6 bases and J by 7 bases.

This chain connects TRBV12-3 or TRBV12-4 to TRBJ2-3; TRBD1 might be the D (6 bases). There are 14 residues in the CDR3. Deletions cut 3 bases from V and 2 bases from J, with 9 bases between. The CDR3 nucleotides are TGTGCCAGCAGTTTGCGACAGGACACAGATACGCAGTATTTT. As protein: CASSLRQDTDTQYF.

The chain combines TRBV12-3 or TRBV12-4 with TRBJ2-2, with a tentative D call TRBD1 (6 bases). There are 17 residues in the CDR3. V was trimmed by 1 base and J by 1 base, leaving 13 bases between them. The DNA of the CDR3 is TGTGCCAGCAGTTTAGTCAGGGGCCGCTTGAACACCGGGGAGCTGTTTTTT. Protein: CASSLVRGRLNTGELFF.

This clonotype was seen more than once but under ten times. This rearrangement joins TRBV5-6 to TRBJ2-1; D is tentatively TRBD1 or TRBD2 (5 bases each). Deletions cut 4 bases from V and 13 bases from J, with 15 bases between. The germline gives CDR1 SGHDT, CDR2 YYEEEE. The CDR3 has 12 amino acids. CDR3: CASSRPEGLQFF. Here the CDR3 DNA reads TGTGCCAGCAGCCGGCCCGAGGGGCTACAGTTCTTC.

This clonotype was counted a few times. The V gene is TRBV20-1, the J gene TRBJ2-7, with 11 bases lining up with TRBD2. The V gene end was trimmed by 5 bases and the J gene end by 3 bases; junction bases not matched to a gene: 6. Per germline, CDR1 DFQATT and CDR2 SNEGSKA (reference sequence). There are 14 residues in the CDR3. The CDR3 sequence: CSAQETSGDYEQYF. Here the CDR3 DNA reads TGCAGTGCTCAGGAGACTAGCGGGGACTACGAGCAGTACTTC.

The V call is TRBV5-6, the J call TRBJ2-3; D may be TRBD2 (5 bases). Germline V gene sequence: CDR1 SGHDT, CDR2 YYEEEE. CDR3 length: 16 amino acids. V was clipped by 2 bases and J by 1 base, with 14 bases between them. As DNA, the CDR3 is TGTGCCAGCAGCTTCGCAGGTCCCGGGGGCACAGATACGCAGTATTTT. This translates into CASSFAGPGGTDTQYF.

There are a few counts of this clonotype. CDR3 amino acids: CRGQGSGTEAFF. In nucleotides, the CDR3 is TGCAGGGGACAGGGCAGCGGCACTGAAGCTTTCTTT. This chain connects TRBV20-1 to TRBJ1-1, with 9 bases fitting TRBD1. CDR1 DFQATT and CDR2 SNEGSKA come from the germline V gene (reference sequence). This CDR3 has 12 amino acids.

The chain has TRBV3-1 and TRBJ1-3; D is unclear. Germline CDR1 LGHDT, CDR2 YNNKEL (reference sequence). CDR3 size: 13 residues. Trimming removed 4 bases from V and 2 bases from J, with 6 bases in between. The CDR3, as DNA: TGTGCCAGCAGCCCGAGCGCTGGAAACACCATATATTTT. It encodes CASSPSAGNTIYF. Full variable domain (outside the CDR3, taken from reference TRBV3-1 and TRBJ1-3): DTAVSQTPKYLVTQMGNDKSIKCEQNLGHDTMYWYKQDSKKFLKIMFSYNNKELIINETVPNRFSPKSPDKAHLNLHINSLELGDSAVYFCASSPSAGNTIYFGEGSWLTVV.

The DNA of the CDR3 is TGCGCCAGCAGCCAAGATCGCGGGGGCGCGAACTATGGCTACACCTTC. It translates to CASSQDRGGANYGYTF. This sequence joins TRBV4-3 and TRBJ1-2; weak D call: TRBD1 (6 bases). V lost 0 bases and J 2 bases, leaving 13 bases between the germline ends. Germline loops: CDR1 LGHNA, CDR2 YSLEER. CDR3 length equals 16 residues.

This clonotype showed up just a few times. V gene TRBV7-2 combines with J gene TRBJ2-1; D perhaps matches TRBD2 (7 bases). Trimming took off 5 bases at V and 2 bases at J, with 19 bases between the two ends. This CDR3 has 17 amino acids. CDR1 and CDR2 (germline): SGHTA, FQGNSA. CDR3 sequence: CASSVRGRGEPYNEQFF. The CDR3 DNA is TGTGCCAGCAGCGTCAGGGGACGGGGGGAACCCTACAATGAGCAGTTCTTC. The full variable domain, in which reference TRBV7-2 and TRBJ2-1 provide the parts outside the CDR3, is GAGVSQSPSNKVTEKGKDVELRCDPISGHTALYWYRQSLGQGLEFLIYFQGNSAPDKSGLPSDRFSAERTGGSVSTLTIQRTQQEDSAVYLCASSVRGRGEPYNEQFFGPGTRLTVL.

V gene TRBV12-3 or TRBV12-4 combines with J gene TRBJ2-5; 8 bases fit TRBD1. Trimming removed 2 bases from V and 5 bases from J; junction bases left unmatched: 4. This CDR3 is built from 14 residues. The chain's CDR3 is CASSLSGGLETQYF. The CDR3 nucleotides read TGTGCCAGCAGTTTATCAGGGGGCCTGGAGACCCAGTACTTC.